This T cell receptor beta chain was captured in a study of shared T cell receptors in the human thymus. There are 15 residues in the CDR3. V was clipped by 7 bases and J by 3 bases; unmatched bases: 11. CDR1 and CDR2 (germline): SGHRS, YFSETQ. Generated by immunoSEQ multiplex PCR, the TCRdb table keeps only in-frame clones and is missing some. Altogether hundreds of thousands of clones are present, about 89% being singletons, with the ten largest covering more than 0.009%. These sequences were also reported in another study, on human thymus T cells.

The chain joins TRBV5-1 to TRBJ2-3, with TRBD1 matching 7 bases. The clonotype was recovered from a boy in the first two years of life with a congenital heart defect. Sequencing was performed on thymocytes. CDR3 residues: CASGTRGKGTDTQYF. The CDR3 region has the DNA TGCGCCAGCGGAACCAGGGGGAAGGGGACAGATACGCAGTATTTT. Supplemented by reference TRBV5-1 and TRBJ2-3, the full variable domain reads KAGVTQTPRYLIKTRGQQVTLSCSPISGHRSVSWYQQTPGQGLQFLFEYFSETQRNKGNFPGRFSGRQFSNSRSEMNVSTLELGDSALYLCASGTRGKGTDTQYFGPGTRLTVL.